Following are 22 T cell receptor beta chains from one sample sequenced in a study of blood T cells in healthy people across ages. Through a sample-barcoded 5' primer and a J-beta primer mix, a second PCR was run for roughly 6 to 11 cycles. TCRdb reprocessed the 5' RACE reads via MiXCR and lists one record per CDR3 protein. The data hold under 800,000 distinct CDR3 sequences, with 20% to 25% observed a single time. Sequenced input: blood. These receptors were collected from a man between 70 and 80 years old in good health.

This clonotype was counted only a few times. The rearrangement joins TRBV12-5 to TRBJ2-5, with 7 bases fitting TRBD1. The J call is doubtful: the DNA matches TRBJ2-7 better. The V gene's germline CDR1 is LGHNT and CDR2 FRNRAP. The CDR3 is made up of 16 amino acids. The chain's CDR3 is CASGLEASGGRLEQYF. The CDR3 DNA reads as TGTGCTAGTGGTTTGGAGGCCTCAGGGGGACGGCTCGAGCAGTACTTC.

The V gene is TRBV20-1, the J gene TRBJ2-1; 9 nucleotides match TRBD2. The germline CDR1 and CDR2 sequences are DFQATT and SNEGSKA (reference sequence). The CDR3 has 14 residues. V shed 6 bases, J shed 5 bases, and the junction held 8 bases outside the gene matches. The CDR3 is CSAGVSGGNNEQFF. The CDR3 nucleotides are TGCAGTGCAGGAGTCAGCGGGGGGAACAATGAGCAGTTCTTC.

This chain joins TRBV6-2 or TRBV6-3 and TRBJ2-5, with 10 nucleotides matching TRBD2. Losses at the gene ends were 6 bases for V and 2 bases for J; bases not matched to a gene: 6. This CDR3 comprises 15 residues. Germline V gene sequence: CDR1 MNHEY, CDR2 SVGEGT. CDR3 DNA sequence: TGTGCCAGCAGACGGACTAGCGGAGGGCAAGAGACCCAGTACTTC. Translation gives CASRRTSGGQETQYF.

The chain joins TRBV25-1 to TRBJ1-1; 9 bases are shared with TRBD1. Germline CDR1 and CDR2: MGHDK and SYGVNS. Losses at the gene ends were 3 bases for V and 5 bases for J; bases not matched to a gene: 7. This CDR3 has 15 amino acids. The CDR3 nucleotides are TGTGCCAGCAGTGACCTGACAGGGGGTGGGACTGAAGCTTTCTTT. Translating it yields CASSDLTGGGTEAFF.

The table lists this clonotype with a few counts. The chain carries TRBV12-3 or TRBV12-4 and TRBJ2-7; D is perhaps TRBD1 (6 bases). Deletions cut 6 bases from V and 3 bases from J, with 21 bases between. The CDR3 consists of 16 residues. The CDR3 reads CASSPALTGWGYEQYF. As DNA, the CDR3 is TGTGCCAGCAGCCCAGCCCTAACAGGGTGGGGCTACGAGCAGTACTTC.

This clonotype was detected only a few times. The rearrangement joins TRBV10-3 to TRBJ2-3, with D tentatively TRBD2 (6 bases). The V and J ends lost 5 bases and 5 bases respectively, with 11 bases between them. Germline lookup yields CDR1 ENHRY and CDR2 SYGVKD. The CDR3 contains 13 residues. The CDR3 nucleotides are TGTGCCATCAGTCGTAGCGGAGGAGATACGCAGTATTTT. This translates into CAISRSGGDTQYF.

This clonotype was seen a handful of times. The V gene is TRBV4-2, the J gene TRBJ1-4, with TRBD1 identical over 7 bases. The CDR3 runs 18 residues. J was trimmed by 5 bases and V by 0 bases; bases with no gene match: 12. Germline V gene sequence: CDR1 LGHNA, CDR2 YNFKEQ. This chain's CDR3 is CASSQENTRGGENEKLFF. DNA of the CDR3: TGTGCCAGCAGCCAAGAAAATACAAGAGGGGGCGAGAATGAAAAACTGTTTTTT.

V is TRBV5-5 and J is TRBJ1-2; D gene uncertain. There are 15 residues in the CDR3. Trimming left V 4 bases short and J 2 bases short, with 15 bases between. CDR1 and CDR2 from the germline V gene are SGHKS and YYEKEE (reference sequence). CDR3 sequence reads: CASSANLDWNYGYTF. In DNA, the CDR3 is TGTGCCAGCAGCGCCAATCTGGACTGGAACTATGGCTACACCTTC.

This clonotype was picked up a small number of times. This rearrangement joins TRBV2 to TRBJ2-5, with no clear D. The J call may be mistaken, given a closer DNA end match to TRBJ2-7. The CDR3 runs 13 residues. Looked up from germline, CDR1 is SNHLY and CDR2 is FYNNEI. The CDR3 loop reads CASSEITTYEQYF. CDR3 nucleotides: TGTGCCAGCAGTGAGATAACTACCTACGAGCAGTACTTC.

The CDR3 DNA is TGCGCCAGCAGCTTTCGATCGGGTCTAGCGGGAATCTACAATGAGCAGTTCTTC. The encoded protein is CASSFRSGLAGIYNEQFF. The genes are TRBV5-1 and TRBJ2-1; 9 bases line up with TRBD2. Looked up from germline, CDR1 is SGHRS and CDR2 is YFSETQ. The trim removed 2 bases at V and 3 bases at J, leaving 12 bases unmatched. The CDR3 is 18 residues long.

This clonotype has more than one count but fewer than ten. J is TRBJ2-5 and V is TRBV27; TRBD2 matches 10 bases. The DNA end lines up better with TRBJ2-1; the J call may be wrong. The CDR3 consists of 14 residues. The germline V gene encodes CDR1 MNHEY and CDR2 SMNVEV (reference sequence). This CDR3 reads CASSGPSGRNEQFF. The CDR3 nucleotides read TGTGCCAGCAGTGGGCCTAGCGGGAGAAATGAGCAGTTCTTC.

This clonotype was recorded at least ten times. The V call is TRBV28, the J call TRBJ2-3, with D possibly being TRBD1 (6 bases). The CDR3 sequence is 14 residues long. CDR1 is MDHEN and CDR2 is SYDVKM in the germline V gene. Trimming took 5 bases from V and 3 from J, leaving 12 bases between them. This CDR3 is CASSPRDNTDTQYF. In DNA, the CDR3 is TGTGCCAGCAGTCCCCGGGACAATACAGATACGCAGTATTTT.

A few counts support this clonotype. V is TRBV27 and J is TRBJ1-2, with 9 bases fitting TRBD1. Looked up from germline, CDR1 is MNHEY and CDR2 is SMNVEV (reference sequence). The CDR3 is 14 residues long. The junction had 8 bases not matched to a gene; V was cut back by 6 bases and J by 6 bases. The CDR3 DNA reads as TGTGCCAGCAGGCCCCGGGACAGGGTTCATGGCTACACCTTC. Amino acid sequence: CASRPRDRVHGYTF.

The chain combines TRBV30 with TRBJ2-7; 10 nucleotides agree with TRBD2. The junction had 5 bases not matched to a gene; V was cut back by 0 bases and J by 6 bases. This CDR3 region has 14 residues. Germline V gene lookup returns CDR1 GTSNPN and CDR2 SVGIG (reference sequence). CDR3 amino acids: CAWSVGLAGAEQYF. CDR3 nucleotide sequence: TGTGCCTGGAGTGTAGGGCTAGCGGGAGCCGAGCAGTACTTC.

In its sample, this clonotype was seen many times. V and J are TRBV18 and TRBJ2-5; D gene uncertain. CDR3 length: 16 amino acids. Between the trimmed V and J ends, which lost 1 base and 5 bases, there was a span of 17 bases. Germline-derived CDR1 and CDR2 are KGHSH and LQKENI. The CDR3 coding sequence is TGTGCCAGCTCACCACGGGCACTACCTGAAGGGGAGACCCAGTACTTC. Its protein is CASSPRALPEGETQYF.

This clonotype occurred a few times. CDR3 in amino acids: CASSTPGTTQKKLFF. In nucleotides, the CDR3 is TGTGCCAGCAGCACACCCGGGACTACGCAGAAAAAACTGTTTTTT. This chain uses TRBV7-8 with TRBJ1-4; a weak D match, TRBD1 (5 bases). V dropped 5 bases and J dropped 9 bases, with 19 bases sitting between them. CDR1 is SGHVS and CDR2 is FQNEAQ in the germline V gene. The length of the CDR3 is 15 residues.

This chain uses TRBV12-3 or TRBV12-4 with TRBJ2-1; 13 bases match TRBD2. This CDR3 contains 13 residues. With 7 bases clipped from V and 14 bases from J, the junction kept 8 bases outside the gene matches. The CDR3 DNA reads TGTGCCAGCAACCCGGGACTAGCGGGACGAAAGTTCTTC. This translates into CASNPGLAGRKFF.

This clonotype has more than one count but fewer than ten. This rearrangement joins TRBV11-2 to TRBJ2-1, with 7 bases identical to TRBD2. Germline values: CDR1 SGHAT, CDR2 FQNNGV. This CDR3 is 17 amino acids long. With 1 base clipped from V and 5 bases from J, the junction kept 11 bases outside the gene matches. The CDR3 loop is CASSLGTAGLKDNEQFF. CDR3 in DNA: TGTGCCAGCAGCTTAGGTACAGCGGGACTTAAGGACAATGAGCAGTTCTTC.

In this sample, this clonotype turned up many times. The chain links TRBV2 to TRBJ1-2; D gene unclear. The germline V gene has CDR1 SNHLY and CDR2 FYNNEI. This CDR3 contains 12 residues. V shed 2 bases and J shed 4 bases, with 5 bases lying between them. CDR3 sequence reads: CASSERGYGYTF. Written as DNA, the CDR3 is TGTGCCAGCAGTGAACGGGGCTATGGCTACACCTTC.

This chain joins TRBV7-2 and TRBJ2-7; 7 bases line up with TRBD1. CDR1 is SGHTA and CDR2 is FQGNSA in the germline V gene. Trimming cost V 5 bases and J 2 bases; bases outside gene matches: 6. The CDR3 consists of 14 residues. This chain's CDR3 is CASSTTGQTYEQYF. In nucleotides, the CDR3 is TGTGCCAGCAGCACGACAGGGCAAACCTACGAGCAGTACTTC.

CDR3 loop: CASSQDRGGQFTDTQYF. In DNA form, the CDR3 reads TGCGCCAGCAGCCAAGATCGAGGGGGACAGTTCACAGATACGCAGTATTTT. V usage is TRBV4-3 and J usage is TRBJ2-3, with TRBD1 matching over 7 bases. J was trimmed by 2 bases and V by 0 bases; bases with no gene match: 8. CDR3 length: 17 residues. The germline CDR1 and CDR2 sequences are LGHNA and YSLEER.

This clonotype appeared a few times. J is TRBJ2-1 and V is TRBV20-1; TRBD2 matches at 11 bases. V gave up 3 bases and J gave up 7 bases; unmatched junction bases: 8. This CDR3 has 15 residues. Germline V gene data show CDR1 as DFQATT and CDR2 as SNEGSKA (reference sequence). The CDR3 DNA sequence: TGCAGTGCTAGGACTAGCGGGAAAAGTAGGAATGAGCAGTTCTTC. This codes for CSARTSGKSRNEQFF.